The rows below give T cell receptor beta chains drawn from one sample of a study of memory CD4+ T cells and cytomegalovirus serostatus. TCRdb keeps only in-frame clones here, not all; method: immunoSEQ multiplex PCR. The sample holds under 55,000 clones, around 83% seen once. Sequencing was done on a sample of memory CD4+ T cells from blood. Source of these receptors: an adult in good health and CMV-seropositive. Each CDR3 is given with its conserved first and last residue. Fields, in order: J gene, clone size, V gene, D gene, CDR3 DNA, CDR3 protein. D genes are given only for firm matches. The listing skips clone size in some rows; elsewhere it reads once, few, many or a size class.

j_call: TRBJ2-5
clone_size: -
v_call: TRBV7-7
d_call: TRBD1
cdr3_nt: TGTGCTAGCAGCCCTGGGACAGGGTGGGAGACCCAGTACTTC
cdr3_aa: CASSPGTGWETQYF

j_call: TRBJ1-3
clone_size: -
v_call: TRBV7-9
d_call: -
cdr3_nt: TGTGCCAGCAGCCTCTACAGAAACACCATATATTTT
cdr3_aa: CASSLYRNTIYF

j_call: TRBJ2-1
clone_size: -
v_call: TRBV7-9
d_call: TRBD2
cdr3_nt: TGTGCCAGCAGCTTAGGCGGGGGGGCACGTGAGCAGTTCTTC
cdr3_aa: CASSLGGGAREQFF

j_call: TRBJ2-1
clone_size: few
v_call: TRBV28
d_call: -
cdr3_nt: TGTGCCAGCAGTTCCACACATACTAGCAGGAGCTCCTACAATGAGCAGTTCTTC
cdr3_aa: CASSSTHTSRSSYNEQFF

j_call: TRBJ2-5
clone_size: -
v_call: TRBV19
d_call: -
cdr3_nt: TGTGCCAGTAGTCGACAGGGAGGGGAGACCCAGTACTTC
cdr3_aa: CASSRQGGETQYF

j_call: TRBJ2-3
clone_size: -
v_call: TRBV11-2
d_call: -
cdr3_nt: TGTGCCAGCAGCTTGAATAGCGCAGATACGCAGTATTTT
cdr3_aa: CASSLNSADTQYF

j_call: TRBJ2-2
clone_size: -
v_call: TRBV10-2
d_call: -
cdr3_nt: TGCGCCAGCAAGGGAAATGGCATCGACACCGGGGAGCTGTTTTTT
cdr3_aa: CASKGNGIDTGELFF

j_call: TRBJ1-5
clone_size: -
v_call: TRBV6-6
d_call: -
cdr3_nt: TGTGCCAGCAGTTACTCAACGTCGGGTCAGCCCCAGCATTTT
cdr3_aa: CASSYSTSGQPQHF

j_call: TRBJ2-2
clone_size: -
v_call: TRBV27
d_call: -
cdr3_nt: TGTGCCAGCAGGGGCGGTGGTGGCCTGAACACCGGGGAGCTGTTTTTT
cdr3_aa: CASRGGGGLNTGELFF

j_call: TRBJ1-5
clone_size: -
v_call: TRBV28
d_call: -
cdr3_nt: TGTGCCAGCAGTTACCAACAGAATAGCAATCAGCCCCAGCATTTT
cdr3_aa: CASSYQQNSNQPQHF

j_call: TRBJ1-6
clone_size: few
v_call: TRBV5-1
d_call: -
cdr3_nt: TGCGCCAGCAGCCAGGGCCTTGGGTCACCCCTCCACTTT
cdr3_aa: CASSQGLGSPLHF

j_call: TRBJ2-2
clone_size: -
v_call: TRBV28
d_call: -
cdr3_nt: -
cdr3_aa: CASSLFLWGGSGELFF

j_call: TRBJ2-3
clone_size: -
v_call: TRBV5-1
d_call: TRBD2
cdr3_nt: TGCGCCAGCAGCTTGGTGGCGGGGGAGTCAGATACGCAGTATTTT
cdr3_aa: CASSLVAGESDTQYF

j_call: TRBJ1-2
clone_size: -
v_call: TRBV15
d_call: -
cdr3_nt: TGTGCCACCAGCAGAGGCCCCGGTGGCTACACCTTC
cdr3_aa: CATSRGPGGYTF

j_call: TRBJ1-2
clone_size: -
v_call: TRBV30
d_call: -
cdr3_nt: TGTGCCTGGAGGAGAGACAGACCCTATGGCTACACCTTC
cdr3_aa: CAWRRDRPYGYTF

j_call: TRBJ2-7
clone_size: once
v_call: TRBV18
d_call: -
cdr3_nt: TGTGCCAGCTCTGAAGTGGCGGGATGGAACGAGCAGTACTTC
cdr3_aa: CASSEVAGWNEQYF

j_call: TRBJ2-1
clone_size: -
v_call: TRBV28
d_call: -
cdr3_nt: TGTGCCAGCAGTAGTTTACTAGGATACAATGAGCAGTTCTTC
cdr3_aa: CASSSLLGYNEQFF

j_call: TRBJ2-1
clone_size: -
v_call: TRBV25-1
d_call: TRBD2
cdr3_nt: TGTGCCAGCAGTTTCCGGTATAGCGGGAGGGCTGGAAATGAGCAGTTCTTC
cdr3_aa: CASSFRYSGRAGNEQFF